The rows below give T cell receptor beta chains drawn from one sample of a study of CD8 T cells in Susac syndrome. A single record per CDR3 protein comes from TCRdb applying MiXCR to the immunoSEQ multiplex PCR reads. The top ten clones hold roughly 0.16% of a sample with roughly 200,000 distinct CDR3 sequences, approximately 96% of them seen once. Sequences were obtained from CD8+ T cells from PBMCs. These receptors were collected from a human donor with multiple sclerosis. The CDR3 runs from the conserved cysteine through the conserved F or W. A D gene is named only where the DNA matches it firmly. Rows may omit the clone size; those that give it use once, few, many or a size class.

>TRBV12-3/TRBV12-4|TRBD1|NA|TRBJ1-2
TGTGCCAGCAGTCCTCCGGGACAGGGGGCTTACTATGGCTACACCTTC
CASSPPGQGAYYGYTF
>TRBV6-2/TRBV6-3|NA|NA|TRBJ2-1
TGTGCCAGCAGTTATCTTCCGATCGGTTCCTACAATGAGCAGTTCTTC
CASSYLPIGSYNEQFF
>TRBV14|NA|NA|TRBJ2-5
TGTGCCAGCAGCCAATCAGGGGTGACCGTTCAAGAGACCCAGTACTTC
CASSQSGVTVQETQYF
>TRBV5-1|NA|NA|TRBJ2-7
TGCGCCAGCAGCTTGGAGGCAGCTAGTACGGTTGAGCAGTACTTC
CASSLEAASTVEQYF
>TRBV11-1|NA|NA|TRBJ1-1
TGTGCCAGCAGTTCTGAGGGTTCGGAAGCTTTCTTT
CASSSEGSEAFF
>TRBV19|TRBD2|few|TRBJ2-1
TGTGCCACCTCACTAGCGGGACCGCAGTTCTTC
CATSLAGPQFF
>TRBV6-1|TRBD2|once|TRBJ2-2
TGTGCCAGCACTGGGACTAGGGGCATGTGGGGGGAGCTGTTTTTT
CASTGTRGMWGELFF
>TRBV5-1|NA|NA|TRBJ1-1
TGCGCCAGCAGCTTGGCCCATGGAGAGAACACTGAAGCTTTCTTT
CASSLAHGENTEAFF
>TRBV6-2/TRBV6-3|TRBD2|NA|TRBJ2-1
TGTGCCAGCAGTTACCGGACTAGCGGGAGTGGGCAGTTCTTC
CASSYRTSGSGQFF
>TRBV12-3/TRBV12-4|TRBD2|once|TRBJ2-3
TGTGCCGCCGGGACTAGCGTCACAGATACGCAGTATTTT
CAAGTSVTDTQYF
>TRBV20-1|TRBD2|once|TRBJ2-1
TGCAGTGCTAGCACGGGACTAGCGGGGGACTACAATGAGCAGTTCTTC
CSASTGLAGDYNEQFF
>TRBV11-2|TRBD2|once|TRBJ2-7
TGTGCCAGCAGCTTAGCTCTAGCGGGAGGGCGGTCCTACGAGCAGTACTTC
CASSLALAGGRSYEQYF
>TRBV29-1|NA|NA|TRBJ2-7
TGCAGCGTCGTGGGCCCCCCCCTCTTCTACGAGCAGTACTTC
CSVVGPPLFYEQYF
>TRBV7-7|NA|NA|TRBJ2-1
TGTGCTAGCAGCCCTTGGGACGACGACAATGAGCAGTTCTTC
CASSPWDDDNEQFF
>TRBV12-3/TRBV12-4|NA|NA|TRBJ1-1
TGTGCCAGCACGCCGACAGCTAACACTGAAGCTTTCTTT
CASTPTANTEAFF
>TRBV27|NA|NA|TRBJ2-1
TGTGCCAGCAGTTTGAGTCAGGTCAGTCACAATGAGCAGTTCTTC
CASSLSQVSHNEQFF
>TRBV29-1|TRBD1|NA|TRBJ2-1
TGCAGCGCTACGCCCGGGACAGGGCCTTACAATGAGCAGTTCTTC
CSATPGTGPYNEQFF
>TRBV4-1|TRBD2|NA|TRBJ2-1
TGCGCCAGCAGCCAGGGTACTAGCGGGAGATATGAGCAGTTCTTC
CASSQGTSGRYEQFF
>TRBV10-2|NA|NA|TRBJ2-1
TGCGCCAGCAGTGAGGGAGCTAGCTCCTACAATGAGCAGTTCTTC
CASSEGASSYNEQFF
>TRBV15|TRBD2|NA|TRBJ2-1
TGTGCCACCAGCAGAGATGGGCTAGCGGGAGCTCATGAGCAGTTCTTC
CATSRDGLAGAHEQFF
>TRBV20-1|NA|NA|TRBJ2-3
TGCAGTGCGATCGAGAGCACAGATACGCAGTATTTT
CSAIESTDTQYF
>TRBV12-5|TRBD2|few|TRBJ2-7
TGTGCTAGTCTAGCGGGAGGGGGCGAGCAGTACTTC
CASLAGGGEQYF
>TRBV20-1|TRBD2|once|TRBJ2-1
TGCAGTGCTAGACTACTAGCGGGACCAACTACCGAGCAGTTCTTC
CSARLLAGPTTEQFF
>TRBV9|NA|NA|TRBJ2-1
TGTGCCAGCCAAGGACTTAGTCGCAATGAGCAGTTCTTC
CASQGLSRNEQFF
>TRBV6-1|TRBD2|NA|TRBJ2-1
TGTGCCAGCAGCCCCCGAGGCGGGAGATTTCACGATGAGCAGTTCTTC
CASSPRGGRFHDEQFF
>TRBV23-1|NA|NA|TRBJ2-5
TGCGCCAGCAGTCAAGAGGGCATCTCAGAGACCCAGTACTTC
CASSQEGISETQYF
>TRBV29-1|TRBD1|NA|TRBJ2-1
TGCAGCGTTGGGAGGACAGGGACTTACAATGAGCAGTTCTTC
CSVGRTGTYNEQFF
>TRBV27|NA|NA|TRBJ2-7
TGTGCCAGCAGTTATGCTAGATCTGACTCCTACGAGCAGTACTTC
CASSYARSDSYEQYF
>TRBV6-1|NA|NA|TRBJ2-1
TGTGCCGGTCAGGGGATCATGGATGAGCAGTTCTTC
CAGQGIMDEQFF
>TRBV7-9|TRBD2|NA|TRBJ2-1
TGTGCCAGCAGCTTTTCCCTAGCGGCCCCCATCGATGAGCAGTTCTTC
CASSFSLAAPIDEQFF
>TRBV2|NA|once|TRBJ1-2
TGTGCCAGCACCCGCCTAGGGAGCTATGGCTACACCTTC
CASTRLGSYGYTF
>TRBV24-1|NA|NA|TRBJ2-1
TGTGCCACCAGTGATTCCGGGAATGAGCAGTTCTTC
CATSDSGNEQFF
>TRBV9|NA|once|TRBJ1-4
TGTGCCAGCAGCACAGACGGGAATGAAAAACTGTTTTTT
CASSTDGNEKLFF
>TRBV24-1|NA|NA|TRBJ1-5
TGTGCCACCAGTGATTCCCCGGATGGGCCCCAGCATTTT
CATSDSPDGPQHF
>TRBV4-1|NA|NA|TRBJ1-1
TGCGCCAGCAGCCAAGGAGACTTAGAAGCTTTCTTT
CASSQGDLEAFF
>TRBV25-1|TRBD2|NA|TRBJ2-5
TGTGCCAGCAGTGAAAAACATGGACGTAGCGGGAGAGAGACCCAGTACTTC
CASSEKHGRSGRETQYF
>TRBV9|TRBD1|NA|TRBJ2-7
TGTGCCAGCAGCCTAGGGACAGGCGTCGGCTACGAGCAGTACTTC
CASSLGTGVGYEQYF
>TRBV5-1|TRBD2|once|TRBJ2-3
TGCGCCAGCAAAACTAGCGGCGTCACAGATACGCAGTATTTT
CASKTSGVTDTQYF
>TRBV27|TRBD2|NA|TRBJ2-1
TGTGCCAGCAGTCTGAAGCGGGAGTGGGGTGAGCAGTTCTTC
CASSLKREWGEQFF
>TRBV11-1|TRBD2|NA|TRBJ2-5
TGTGCCAGCAGCTCGGGAAACTCAGGGACTAGCGGCCAAGAGACCCAGTACTTC
CASSSGNSGTSGQETQYF
>TRBV4-1|NA|NA|TRBJ1-2
TGCGCCAGCAGCCAAGCTCTTTCCTATGGCTACACCTTC
CASSQALSYGYTF
>TRBV6-5|NA|NA|TRBJ2-3
TGTGCCAGTGGGTCAGGGCGCACAGATACGCAGTATTTT
CASGSGRTDTQYF
>TRBV20-1|NA|NA|TRBJ2-5
TGCAGTGCCACACTCGGGGAGGTGACCCAGTACTTC
CSATLGEVTQYF
>TRBV28|NA|NA|TRBJ1-2
TGTGCCAGCAGTTTAAGAGGGTTTCACACCTTC
CASSLRGFHTF
>TRBV2|NA|NA|TRBJ2-1
TGTGCCGGCTGGGGAGCCCACAATGAGCAGTTCTTC
CAGWGAHNEQFF
>TRBV14|NA|NA|TRBJ2-1
TGTGCCAGCAGCCATTGGGGGGCGCGGGACAATGAGCAGTTCTTC
CASSHWGARDNEQFF
>TRBV29-1|TRBD1|NA|TRBJ2-5
TGCAGCCTCCGGGCTACAGGGGTTTTAGGAGAGACCCAGTACTTC
CSLRATGVLGETQYF
>TRBV29-1|TRBD2|NA|TRBJ2-5
TGCAGCGTCTCGAGACTAGCGGGAGTTTTCCAAGAGACCCAGTACTTC
CSVSRLAGVFQETQYF
>TRBV5-1|NA|NA|TRBJ1-6
TGCGCCAGCAGCTTTGAGACCTCCTATAATTCACCCCTCCACTTT
CASSFETSYNSPLHF
>TRBV14|NA|NA|TRBJ2-1
TGTGCCAGCAGCCCCTGGGATTGGAACAATGAGCAGTTCTTC
CASSPWDWNNEQFF
>TRBV19|TRBD2|NA|TRBJ2-3
TGTGCCAGTAGTTGGGCTAGCGGAGATACGCAGTATTTT
CASSWASGDTQYF
>TRBV30|NA|NA|TRBJ1-2
TGTGCCTCACTCACCCGGGACGGGAGCCAAGGCTACACCTTC
CASLTRDGSQGYTF
>TRBV3-1|TRBD2|NA|TRBJ2-3
TGTGCCAGCAGCCAAGGCCTAGCGGGGGGGGTTCAGTATTTT
CASSQGLAGGVQYF
>TRBV4-1|TRBD2|NA|TRBJ2-1
TGCGCCAGCAGCCCTTTGGACGGGGGGAATGAGCAGTTCTTC
CASSPLDGGNEQFF
>TRBV28|TRBD2|few|TRBJ2-7
TGTGCCAGCAGTTTGCGGGAGGGCCGGAACGAGCAGTACTTC
CASSLREGRNEQYF